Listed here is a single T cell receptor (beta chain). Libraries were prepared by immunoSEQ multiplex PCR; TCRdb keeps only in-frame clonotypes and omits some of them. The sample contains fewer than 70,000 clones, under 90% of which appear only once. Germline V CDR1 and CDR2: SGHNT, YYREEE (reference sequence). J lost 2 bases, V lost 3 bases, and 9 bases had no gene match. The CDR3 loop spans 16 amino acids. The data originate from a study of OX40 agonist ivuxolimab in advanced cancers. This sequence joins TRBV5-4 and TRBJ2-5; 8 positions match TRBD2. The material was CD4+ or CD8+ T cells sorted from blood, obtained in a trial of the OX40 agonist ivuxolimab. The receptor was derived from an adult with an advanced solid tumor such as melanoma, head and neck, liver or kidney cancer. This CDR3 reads CASSWTSRGPQETQYF. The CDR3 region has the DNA TGTGCCAGCAGCTGGACTAGCCGGGGCCCACAAGAGACCCAGTACTTC. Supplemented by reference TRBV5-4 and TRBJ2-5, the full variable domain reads ETGVTQSPTHLIKTRGQQVTLRCSSQSGHNTVSWYQQALGQGPQFIFQYYREEENGRGNFPPRFSGLQFPNYSSELNVNALELDDSALYLCASSWTSRGPQETQYFGPGTRLLVL.